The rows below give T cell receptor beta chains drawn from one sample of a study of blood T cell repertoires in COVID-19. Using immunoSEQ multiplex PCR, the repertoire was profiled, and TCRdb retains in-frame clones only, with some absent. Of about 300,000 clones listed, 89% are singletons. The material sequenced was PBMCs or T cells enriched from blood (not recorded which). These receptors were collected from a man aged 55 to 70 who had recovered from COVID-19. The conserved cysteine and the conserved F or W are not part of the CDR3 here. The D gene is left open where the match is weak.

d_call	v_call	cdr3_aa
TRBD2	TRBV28	ANGSGLAGARETQY
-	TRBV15	ATSRESRLEQY
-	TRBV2	ASEGGPNEQF
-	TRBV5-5	ASSTPGTYNSPLH
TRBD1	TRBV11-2	ASSFLPVGAGTANNEQF
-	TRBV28	ASSSYRESNSPLH
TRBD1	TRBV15	ATSRGGTDNQPQH
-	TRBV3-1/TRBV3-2	ASRLGSGTEAF
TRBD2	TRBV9	ASSTSGTSSYEQY
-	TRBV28	ASYSLDLRGYSNQPQH
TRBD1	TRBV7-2	ASSWTGEEKLF
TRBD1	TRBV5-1	ASSLEGDRGGYGYT
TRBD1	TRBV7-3	ASSPGTGRSNEQF
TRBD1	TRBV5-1	ASRLLTGVHEQY
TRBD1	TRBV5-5	ASSFWAGGQGGNQPQH
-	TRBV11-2	ASSQFGGPFRTEAF
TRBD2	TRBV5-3	ARSFPSGSGTGELF
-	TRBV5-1	ASSLGGANEQY
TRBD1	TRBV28	ASSFQGQAISGNTIY
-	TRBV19	ASSIGVGGTGELF
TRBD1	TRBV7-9	ASSLALGRDRANTGELF
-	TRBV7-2	ASSTQGLYEQY
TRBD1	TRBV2	ASLRDRTYNEQF
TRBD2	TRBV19	ASSSGLAGGLPSSYNEQF
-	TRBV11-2	ASFSRDYGYT
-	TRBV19	ASSIQFFQNTEAF
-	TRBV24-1	ATSEPSAGTDTQY
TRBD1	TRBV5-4	ASSLEGQGMKGYT
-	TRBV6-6	ASSYRGPGSDYEQY
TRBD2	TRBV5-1	ASSRQSSGSTYSYEQY
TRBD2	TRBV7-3	ASSYSGTSVSGEQF
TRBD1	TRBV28	ASSFQDRYEKLF